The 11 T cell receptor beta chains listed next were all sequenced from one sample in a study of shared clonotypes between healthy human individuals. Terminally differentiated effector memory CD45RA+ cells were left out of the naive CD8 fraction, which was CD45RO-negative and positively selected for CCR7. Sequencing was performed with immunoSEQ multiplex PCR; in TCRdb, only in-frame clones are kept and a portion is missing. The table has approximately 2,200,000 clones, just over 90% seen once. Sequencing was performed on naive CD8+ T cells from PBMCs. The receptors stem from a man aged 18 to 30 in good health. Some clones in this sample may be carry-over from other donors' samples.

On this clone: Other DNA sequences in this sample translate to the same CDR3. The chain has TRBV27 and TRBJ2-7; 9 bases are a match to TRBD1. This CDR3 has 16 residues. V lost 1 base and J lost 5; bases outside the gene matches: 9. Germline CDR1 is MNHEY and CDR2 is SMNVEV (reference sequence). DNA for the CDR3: TGTGCCAGCAGTTTATTGACCGGGACAGGGTTCCACGAGCAGTACTTC. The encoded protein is CASSLLTGTGFHEQYF.

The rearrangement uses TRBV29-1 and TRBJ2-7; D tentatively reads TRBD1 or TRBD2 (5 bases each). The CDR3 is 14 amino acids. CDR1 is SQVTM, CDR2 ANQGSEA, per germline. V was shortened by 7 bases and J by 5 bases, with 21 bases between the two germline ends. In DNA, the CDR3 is TGCAGCGCCAGGACCCCCGCAGGGACCAACGAGCAGTACTTC. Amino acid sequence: CSARTPAGTNEQYF.

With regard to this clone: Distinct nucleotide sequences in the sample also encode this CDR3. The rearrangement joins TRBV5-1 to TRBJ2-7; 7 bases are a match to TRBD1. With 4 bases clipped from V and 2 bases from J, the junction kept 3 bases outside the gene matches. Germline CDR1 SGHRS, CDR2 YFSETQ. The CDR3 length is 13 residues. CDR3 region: CASSPGTAYEQYF. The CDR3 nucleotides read TGCGCCAGCAGCCCGGGGACAGCCTACGAGCAGTACTTC.

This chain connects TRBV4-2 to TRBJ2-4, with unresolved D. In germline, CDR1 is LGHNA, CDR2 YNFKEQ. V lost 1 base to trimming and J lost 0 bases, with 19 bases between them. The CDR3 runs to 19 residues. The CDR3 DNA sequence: TGTGCCAGCAGCCAAGTCTCAAACCCCCCCTTAATAGCCAAAAACATTCAGTACTTC. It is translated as CASSQVSNPPLIAKNIQYF.

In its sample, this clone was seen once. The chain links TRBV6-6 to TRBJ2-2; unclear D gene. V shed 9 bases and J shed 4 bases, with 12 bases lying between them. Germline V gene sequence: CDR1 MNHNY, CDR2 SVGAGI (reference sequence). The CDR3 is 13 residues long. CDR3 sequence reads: CASSVHGTGELFF. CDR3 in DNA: TGTGCCAGTTCGGTGCACGGCACCGGGGAGCTGTTTTTT.

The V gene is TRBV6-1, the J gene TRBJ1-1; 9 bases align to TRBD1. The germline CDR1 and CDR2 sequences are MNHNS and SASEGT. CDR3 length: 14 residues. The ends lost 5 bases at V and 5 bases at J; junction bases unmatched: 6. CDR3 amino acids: CASSTGQGWTEAFF. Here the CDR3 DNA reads TGTGCCAGCAGTACGGGACAGGGTTGGACTGAAGCTTTCTTT.

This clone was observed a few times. Here the CDR3 DNA reads TGTGCCAGCAGTACCCCGGAGGGGAACCAAGAGACCCAGTACTTC. Protein sequence: CASSTPEGNQETQYF. The chain employs TRBV28 and TRBJ2-5, with D tentatively TRBD2 (6 bases). Germline-derived CDR1 and CDR2 are MDHEN and SYDVKM. The CDR3 is 15 amino acids. V was cut by 5 bases and J by 0 bases, with 13 bases left in between.

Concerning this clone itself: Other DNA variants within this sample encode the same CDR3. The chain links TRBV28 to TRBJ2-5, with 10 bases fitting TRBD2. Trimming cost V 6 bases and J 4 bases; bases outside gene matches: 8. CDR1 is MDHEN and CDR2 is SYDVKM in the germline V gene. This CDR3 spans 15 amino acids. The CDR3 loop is CASSLLAGVGETQYF. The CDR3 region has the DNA TGTGCCAGCAGCCTCCTAGCGGGAGTTGGAGAGACCCAGTACTTC.

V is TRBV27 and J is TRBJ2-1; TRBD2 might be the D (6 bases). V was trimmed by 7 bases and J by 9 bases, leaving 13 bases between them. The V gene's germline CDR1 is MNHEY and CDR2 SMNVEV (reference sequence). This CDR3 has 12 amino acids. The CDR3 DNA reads TGTGCCAGCATGACTAGGGGCATTGAGCAGTTCTTC. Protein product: CASMTRGIEQFF.

The CDR3 reads CAWSPSSGSARKTQYF. The CDR3, as DNA: TGTGCCTGGAGCCCAAGCTCGGGCAGCGCGAGGAAGACCCAGTACTTC. V gene TRBV30 combines with J gene TRBJ2-5; D is unclear. This CDR3 contains 16 residues. Germline CDR1 reads GTSNPN; CDR2 reads SVGIG (reference sequence). V was shortened by 3 bases and J by 6 bases, with 23 bases between the two germline ends.

The CDR3 sequence is CASWEGVGQPQHF. As DNA, the CDR3 is TGTGCCAGCTGGGAGGGCGTTGGTCAGCCCCAGCATTTT. The chain has TRBV6-5 and TRBJ1-5, with D unclear. Germline V CDR1 and CDR2: MNHEY, SVGAGI. The CDR3 covers 13 residues. V was clipped by 8 bases and J by 6 bases, with 14 bases between them.